This note documents a single T cell receptor (beta chain) sequence. No antigen is known for it. Naive CD8 cells lacked CD45RO, underwent positive selection for CCR7 and left out terminally differentiated effector memory CD45RA+ cells. Libraries were prepared by immunoSEQ multiplex PCR; TCRdb keeps only in-frame clonotypes and omits some of them. The sample yields millions of clones, about 94% seen once. The sample belongs to a study of shared clonotypes between healthy human individuals. As for the study in general: A few men and two women, aged 18 to 49, were donors. A donor's plate count was three for CD4 naive and three for CD4 memory; CD8 naive had two and CD8 memory one. The study's findings and limits: Larger estimated richness was generally recorded for naive subsets relative to memory subsets.

The CDR3 is made up of 15 amino acids. V lost 1 base to trimming and J lost 3 bases; unmatched junction nucleotides: 2. Germline V CDR1 and CDR2: GTSNPN, SVGIG (reference sequence). Sequencing input: naive CD8+ T cells sorted from blood. The sequence derives from a man younger than 35 in good health. The V call is TRBV30, the J call TRBJ2-2; 10 nucleotides align to TRBD1. The CDR3, as DNA: TGTGCCTGGAGTGGACAGGGGGCTTACACCGGGGAGCTGTTTTTT. Encoded protein: CAWSGQGAYTGELFF.